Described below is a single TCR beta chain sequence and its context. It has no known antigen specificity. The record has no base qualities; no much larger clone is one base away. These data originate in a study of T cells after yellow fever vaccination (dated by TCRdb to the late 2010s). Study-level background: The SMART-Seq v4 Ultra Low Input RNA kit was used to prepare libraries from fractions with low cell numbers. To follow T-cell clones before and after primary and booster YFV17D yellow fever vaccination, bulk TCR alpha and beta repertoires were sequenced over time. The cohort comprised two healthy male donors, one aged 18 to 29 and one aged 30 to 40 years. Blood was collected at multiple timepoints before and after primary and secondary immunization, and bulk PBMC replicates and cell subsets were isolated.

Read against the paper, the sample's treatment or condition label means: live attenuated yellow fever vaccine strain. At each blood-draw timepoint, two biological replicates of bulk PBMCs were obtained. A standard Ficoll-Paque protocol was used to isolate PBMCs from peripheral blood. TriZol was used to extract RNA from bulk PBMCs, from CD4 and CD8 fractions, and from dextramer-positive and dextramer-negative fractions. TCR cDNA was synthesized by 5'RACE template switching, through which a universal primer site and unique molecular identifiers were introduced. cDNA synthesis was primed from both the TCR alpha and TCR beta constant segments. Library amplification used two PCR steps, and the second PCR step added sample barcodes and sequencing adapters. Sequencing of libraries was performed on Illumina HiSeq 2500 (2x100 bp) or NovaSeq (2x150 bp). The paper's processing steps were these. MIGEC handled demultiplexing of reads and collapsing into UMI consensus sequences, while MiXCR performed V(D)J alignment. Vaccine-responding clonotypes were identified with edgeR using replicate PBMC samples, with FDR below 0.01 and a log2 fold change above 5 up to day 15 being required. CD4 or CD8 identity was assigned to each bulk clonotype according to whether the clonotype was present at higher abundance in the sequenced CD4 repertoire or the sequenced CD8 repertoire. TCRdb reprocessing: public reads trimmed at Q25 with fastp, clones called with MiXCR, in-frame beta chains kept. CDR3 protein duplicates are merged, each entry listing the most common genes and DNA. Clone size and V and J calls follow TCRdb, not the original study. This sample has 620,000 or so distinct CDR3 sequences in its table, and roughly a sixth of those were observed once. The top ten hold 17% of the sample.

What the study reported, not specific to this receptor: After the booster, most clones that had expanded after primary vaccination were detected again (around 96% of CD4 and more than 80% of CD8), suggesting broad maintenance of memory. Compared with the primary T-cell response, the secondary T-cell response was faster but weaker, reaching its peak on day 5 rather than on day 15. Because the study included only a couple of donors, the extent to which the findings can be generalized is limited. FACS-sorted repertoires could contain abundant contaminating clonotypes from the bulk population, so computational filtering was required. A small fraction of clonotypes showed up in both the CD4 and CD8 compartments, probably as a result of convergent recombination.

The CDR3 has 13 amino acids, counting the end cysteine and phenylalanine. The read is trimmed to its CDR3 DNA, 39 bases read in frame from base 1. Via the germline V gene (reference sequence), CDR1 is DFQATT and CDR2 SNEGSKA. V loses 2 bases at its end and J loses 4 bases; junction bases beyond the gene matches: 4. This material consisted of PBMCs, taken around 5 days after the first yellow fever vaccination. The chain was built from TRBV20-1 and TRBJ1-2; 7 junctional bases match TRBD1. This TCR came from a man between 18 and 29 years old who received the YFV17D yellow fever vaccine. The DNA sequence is TGCAGTGCTAGAACTGGACAGGTCTATGGCTACACCTTC. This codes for CSARTGQVYGYTF.